These T cell receptor beta chains were read from a single sample in a study of blood T cell repertoires in COVID-19. Profiled with immunoSEQ multiplex PCR; TCRdb holds only in-frame clones, not every one. The top ten clones hold roughly 7.4% of a sample with fewer than 700,000 clones, roughly nine tenths of them seen once. Sequencing used peripheral blood. The receptors were gathered from a woman aged 45-65 years with COVID-19, enrolled during active disease. Each CDR3 is given with its conserved first and last residue. D genes are given only for firm matches. A clone size is listed for some rows: how often the clone was seen (once, few, many), or a class if it is expanded.

clone_size: -
d_call: -
v_call: TRBV14
j_call: TRBJ2-3
cdr3_nt: TGTGCCAGCAGCCAGGCCCGCACAGATACGCAGTATTTT
cdr3_aa: CASSQARTDTQYF

clone_size: -
d_call: -
v_call: TRBV23-1
j_call: TRBJ1-5
cdr3_nt: TGCGCCAGCAGTCAAAGACAGCTGTTTAGGGACAATCAGCCCCAGCATTTT
cdr3_aa: CASSQRQLFRDNQPQHF

clone_size: -
d_call: TRBD1
v_call: TRBV2
j_call: TRBJ1-2
cdr3_nt: TGTGCCAGCAGTCCCGGGACAGGTCCCGCCGGAGAAGGCTACACCTTC
cdr3_aa: CASSPGTGPAGEGYTF

clone_size: -
d_call: -
v_call: TRBV10-3
j_call: TRBJ2-7
cdr3_nt: TGTGCCAGCGGCGAGAGCTCCTACGAGCAGTACTTC
cdr3_aa: CASGESSYEQYF

clone_size: -
d_call: -
v_call: TRBV2
j_call: TRBJ2-1
cdr3_nt: TGTGCCAGCACCTCAGCTAGCGTTGAGCAGTTCTTC
cdr3_aa: CASTSASVEQFF

clone_size: -
d_call: TRBD1
v_call: TRBV24-1
j_call: TRBJ2-1
cdr3_nt: TGTGCCACCAGTGGAGGGACAGGGGGTAGCTCCTACAATGAGCAGTTCTTC
cdr3_aa: CATSGGTGGSSYNEQFF

clone_size: -
d_call: TRBD1
v_call: TRBV7-8
j_call: TRBJ1-3
cdr3_nt: TGTGCCAGCAGCTTAGGGGCAGGGGGTAGCTCTGGAAACACCATATATTTT
cdr3_aa: CASSLGAGGSSGNTIYF

clone_size: -
d_call: TRBD2
v_call: TRBV5-1
j_call: TRBJ2-2
cdr3_nt: TGCGCCAGCAGCTTTTCCGGGGGGACCCGCACCGGGGAGCTGTTTTTT
cdr3_aa: CASSFSGGTRTGELFF

clone_size: once
d_call: TRBD1
v_call: TRBV11-1
j_call: TRBJ2-1
cdr3_nt: TGTGCCAGCAGCCCAAGGACAGGGGTCAATGAGCAGTTCTTC
cdr3_aa: CASSPRTGVNEQFF

clone_size: -
d_call: -
v_call: TRBV5-6
j_call: TRBJ1-2
cdr3_nt: TGTGCCAGCAGCTTGGGGCTCGGGGGCTACACCTTC
cdr3_aa: CASSLGLGGYTF

clone_size: once
d_call: TRBD2
v_call: TRBV9
j_call: TRBJ2-6
cdr3_nt: TGTGCCAGCACCCTCTCGGGGGGGGTGGGAGGCAACGTCCTGACTTTC
cdr3_aa: CASTLSGGVGGNVLTF

clone_size: once
d_call: TRBD1
v_call: TRBV7-6
j_call: TRBJ2-7
cdr3_nt: TGTGCCAGCAGCCGACAGGGATCCTACGAGCAGTACTTC
cdr3_aa: CASSRQGSYEQYF

clone_size: -
d_call: TRBD1
v_call: TRBV27
j_call: TRBJ1-1
cdr3_nt: TGTGCCAGCAGTTGGGACAGAAAAACCCCGTTTGAAGCTTTCTTT
cdr3_aa: CASSWDRKTPFEAFF

clone_size: -
d_call: -
v_call: TRBV5-1
j_call: TRBJ2-7
cdr3_nt: TGCGCCAGCAGCTCTGGGGACTTGGGCGAGCAGTACTTC
cdr3_aa: CASSSGDLGEQYF

clone_size: -
d_call: -
v_call: TRBV15
j_call: TRBJ2-5
cdr3_nt: TGTGCCACCAGCAGAGGTGGCAGGGTAGAGACCCAGTACTTC
cdr3_aa: CATSRGGRVETQYF

clone_size: -
d_call: -
v_call: TRBV6-5
j_call: TRBJ2-3
cdr3_nt: TGTGCCAGCAGTTTAGACTACTCCACAGATACGCAGTATTTT
cdr3_aa: CASSLDYSTDTQYF

clone_size: -
d_call: -
v_call: TRBV29-1
j_call: TRBJ1-2
cdr3_nt: TGCAGCGTTGAAAATGACAGTTATGGCTACACCTTC
cdr3_aa: CSVENDSYGYTF

clone_size: -
d_call: TRBD2
v_call: TRBV6-2/TRBV6-3
j_call: TRBJ2-2
cdr3_nt: TGTGCCAGCAGCCCTGGACTAGCGGGAACCGGGGAGCTGTTTTTT
cdr3_aa: CASSPGLAGTGELFF

clone_size: -
d_call: TRBD1
v_call: TRBV2
j_call: TRBJ2-7
cdr3_nt: TGTGCCAGCTTTAAAGGACAGGAAGCCTACGAGCAGTACTTC
cdr3_aa: CASFKGQEAYEQYF

clone_size: -
d_call: -
v_call: TRBV19
j_call: TRBJ1-2
cdr3_nt: TGTGCCAGTAGTATGGGGCAGTATGATGGCTACACCTTC
cdr3_aa: CASSMGQYDGYTF